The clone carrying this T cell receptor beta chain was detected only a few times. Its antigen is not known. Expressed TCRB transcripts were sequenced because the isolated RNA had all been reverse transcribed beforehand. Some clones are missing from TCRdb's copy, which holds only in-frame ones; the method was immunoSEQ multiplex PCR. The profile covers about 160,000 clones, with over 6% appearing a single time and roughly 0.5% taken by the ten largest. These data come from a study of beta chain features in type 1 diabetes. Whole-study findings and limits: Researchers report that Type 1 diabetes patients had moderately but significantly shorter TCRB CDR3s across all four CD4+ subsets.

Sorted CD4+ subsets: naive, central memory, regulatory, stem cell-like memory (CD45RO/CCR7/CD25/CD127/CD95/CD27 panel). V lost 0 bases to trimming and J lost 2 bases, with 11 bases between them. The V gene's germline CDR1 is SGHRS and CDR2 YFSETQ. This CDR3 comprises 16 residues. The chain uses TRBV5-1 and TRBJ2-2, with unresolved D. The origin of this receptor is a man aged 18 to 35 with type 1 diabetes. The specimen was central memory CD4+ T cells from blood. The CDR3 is CASSLGAHRNTGELFF. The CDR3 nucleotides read TGCGCCAGCAGCTTGGGCGCTCACAGAAACACCGGGGAGCTGTTTTTT.